The rows below give T cell receptor beta chains drawn from one sample of a study of cytomegalovirus exposure and HLA in healthy donors. Here immunoSEQ multiplex PCR was the method, and the copy in TCRdb shows in-frame clones only, minus some. The data hold some 96,000 clones, with 60% to 80% observed a single time. The sequenced sample was PBMCs. The receptors derive from a female donor in good health and CMV-seronegative. CDR3s include the opening cysteine and the closing phenylalanine or tryptophan. D genes are given only for firm matches. The size field is filled for only some rows; it gives once, few, many or a size class.

>TRBD2|TRBV7-3|.|TRBJ2-1
CASSLTSGRAVEQFF
TGTGCCAGCAGCTTAACTAGCGGGAGGGCGGTTGAGCAGTTCTTC
>.|TRBV7-3|.|TRBJ1-2
CASSADRLRGYTF
TGTGCCAGCAGCGCGGACAGATTAAGAGGCTACACCTTC
>TRBD2|TRBV2|.|TRBJ2-2
CACGEGIYTGELFF
TGTGCCTGTGGGGAGGGGATTTACACCGGGGAGCTGTTTTTT
>.|TRBV6-1|once|TRBJ2-3
CASSGPRRGRSTDTQYF
TGTGCCAGCAGTGGTCCCCGTAGGGGCAGGTCCACAGATACGCAGTATTTT
>TRBD1|TRBV7-3|.|TRBJ2-3
CASSSGGRSTDTQYF
TGTGCCAGCAGCTCAGGGGGCCGCAGCACAGATACGCAGTATTTT
>TRBD1|TRBV18|once|TRBJ1-5
CASSPLVRGILDQPQHF
TGTGCCAGCTCACCATTAGTCAGGGGGATATTGGATCAGCCCCAGCATTTT
>.|TRBV9|once|TRBJ2-7
CASSPGGRGNEQYF
TGTGCCAGCAGCCCCGGAGGCAGGGGCAACGAGCAGTACTTC
>TRBD1|TRBV5-1|.|TRBJ1-2
CASSGGQGTNYGYTF
TGCGCCAGCAGCGGAGGACAGGGAACTAACTATGGCTACACCTTC
>.|TRBV2|few|TRBJ2-5
CASSEGRELGTQYF
TGTGCCAGCAGTGAAGGCCGGGAGCTCGGGACCCAGTACTTC
>TRBD1|TRBV5-1|.|TRBJ1-4
CASSPGGTADEKLFF
TGCGCCAGCAGCCCGGGCGGGACAGCCGATGAAAAACTGTTTTTT
>.|TRBV14|few|TRBJ1-4
CASSSNRELGKLFF
TGTGCCAGCAGCTCGAACAGGGAGTTAGGAAAACTGTTTTTT
>TRBD1|TRBV28|.|TRBJ1-2
CASSLGPADRPHYGYTF
TGTGCCAGCAGTTTAGGCCCCGCGGACAGGCCCCACTATGGCTACACCTTC
>.|TRBV7-9|.|TRBJ2-7
CASSLGGWTYEQYF
TGTGCCAGCAGCTTAGGGGGTTGGACATACGAGCAGTACTTC
>TRBD1|TRBV5-1|.|TRBJ1-2
CASSPDRNYGYTF
TGCGCCAGCAGCCCGGACAGGAACTATGGCTACACCTTC
>TRBD1|TRBV5-1|few|TRBJ1-1
CASSLGGTGYGAFF
TGCGCCAGCAGCTTGGGTGGGACAGGGTATGGAGCTTTCTTT
>TRBD1|TRBV7-3|.|TRBJ2-1
CASSTQTGTNEQFF
TGTGCCAGCAGCACACAGACAGGGACGAATGAGCAGTTCTTC
>TRBD2|TRBV11-3|few|TRBJ2-1
CASSLAGGRARGDEQFF
TGTGCCAGCAGCTTAGCGGGAGGAAGGGCCCGGGGCGATGAGCAGTTCTTC
>TRBD2|TRBV6-1|.|TRBJ2-2
CASSELEGLAGGESGELFF
TGTGCCAGCAGTGAACTGGAGGGACTAGCGGGAGGAGAGTCCGGGGAGCTGTTTTTT
>.|TRBV13|.|TRBJ1-1
CASSLGLRGGNTEAFF
TGTGCCAGCAGCTTAGGCCTTAGGGGTGGGAACACTGAAGCTTTCTTT
>TRBD1|TRBV14|.|TRBJ1-1
CASSRQGAGVDTEAFF
TGTGCCAGCAGCCGACAGGGGGCCGGGGTGGACACTGAAGCTTTCTTT
>.|TRBV5-3|.|TRBJ1-5
CAIVPGSYSNQPQHF
TGTGCCATCGTTCCAGGTTCATATAGCAATCAGCCCCAGCATTTT
>TRBD2|TRBV4-2|.|TRBJ2-1
CASSQETSGGYNEQFF
TGTGCCAGCAGCCAGGAGACTAGCGGGGGATACAATGAGCAGTTCTTC
>TRBD2|TRBV9|.|TRBJ2-5
CASSTSGQETQYF
TGTGCCAGCAGCACTAGCGGTCAAGAGACCCAGTACTTC
>.|TRBV6-1|few|TRBJ2-7
CASSSQIVYEQYF
TGTGCCAGCAGTTCCCAGATCGTATACGAGCAGTACTTC
>.|TRBV5-4|.|TRBJ2-7
CASSSSQSGYGEQYF
TGTGCCAGCAGCTCATCCCAATCAGGGTACGGCGAGCAGTACTTC
>TRBD1|TRBV30|.|TRBJ1-2
CAWTPTGNYGYTF
TGTGCCTGGACCCCGACAGGGAACTATGGCTACACCTTC
>TRBD2|TRBV6-1|.|TRBJ2-3
CAAASGTSKTDTQYF
TGTGCCGCGGCTTCCGGGACTAGCAAGACAGATACGCAGTATTTT
>.|TRBV7-2|once|TRBJ1-3
CASSLAGSSGNTIYF
TGTGCCAGCAGCTTAGCGGGCAGCTCTGGAAACACCATATATTTT
>TRBD1|TRBV19|.|TRBJ1-4
CATSSGTGEEKLFF
TGTGCCACCTCCTCCGGGACAGGGGAAGAAAAACTGTTTTTT
>TRBD1|TRBV7-2|.|TRBJ2-7
CASSVDRGYEQYF
TGTGCCAGCAGTGTGGACAGGGGCTACGAGCAGTACTTC
>TRBD2|TRBV7-2|few|TRBJ2-4
CASSLGGSAKNIQYF
TGTGCCAGCAGCCTGGGCGGGAGCGCCAAAAACATTCAGTACTTC
>TRBD2|TRBV7-8|.|TRBJ2-7
CASSPRGLAGGRGYEQYF
TGTGCCAGCAGCCCAAGAGGACTAGCGGGAGGGAGAGGCTACGAGCAGTACTTC
>TRBD1|TRBV7-8|.|TRBJ2-7
CASSPRRDRYYEQYF
TGTGCCAGCAGCCCGCGCCGGGACAGATACTACGAGCAGTACTTC
>.|TRBV19|few|TRBJ2-4
CASSSGRNIQYF
TGTGCCAGTAGTAGCGGCCGAAACATTCAGTACTTC
>.|TRBV6-1|.|TRBJ2-7
CASSFGGEQYF
TGTGCCAGCAGTTTCGGGGGAGAGCAGTACTTC
>TRBD2|TRBV28|.|TRBJ2-7
CASRELAGAGEQYF
TGTGCCAGCAGGGAACTAGCGGGAGCTGGCGAGCAGTACTTC
>.|TRBV5-4|.|TRBJ1-2
CASSFAEPLYGYTF
TGTGCCAGCAGCTTTGCTGAACCCCTATATGGCTACACCTTC
>TRBD1|TRBV6-6|.|TRBJ1-1
CASSPDRGGEAFF
TGTGCCAGCAGCCCCGACAGGGGAGGAGAAGCCTTCTTT
>.|TRBV5-1|.|TRBJ1-1
CASSLRQMNTEAFF
TGCGCCAGCAGCTTGAGACAGATGAACACTGAAGCTTTCTTT
>TRBD1|TRBV4-1|.|TRBJ1-3
CASSRSFGTGSGNTIYF
TGCGCCAGCAGCCGGTCGTTCGGGACAGGCTCTGGAAACACCATATATTTT
>.|TRBV28|.|TRBJ2-3
CASSLTRVGTDTQYF
TGTGCCAGCAGCTTAACGCGGGTGGGGACAGATACGCAGTATTTT
>TRBD1|TRBV30|.|TRBJ1-2
CAWSVPERGPNYGYTF
TGTGCCTGGAGTGTTCCCGAGAGGGGGCCCAACTATGGCTACACCTTC
>.|TRBV30|.|TRBJ2-1
CAWSLHSRDNEQFF
TGTGCCTGGAGTCTCCACTCGCGGGACAATGAGCAGTTCTTC
>TRBD2|TRBV28|.|TRBJ2-2
CASSFTTPGLAGVINTGELFF
TGTGCCAGCAGTTTCACAACGCCCGGACTAGCGGGAGTAATAAACACCGGGGAGCTGTTTTTT
>TRBD2|TRBV5-4|once|TRBJ2-1
CASSPLAGRNNEQFF
TGTGCCAGCAGCCCGCTAGCGGGACGGAACAATGAGCAGTTCTTC